The present T cell receptor (beta chain) was sequenced within a study of Tregs in tolerant kidney transplant recipients. Assay: immunoSEQ multiplex PCR; the TCRdb copy retains only in-frame clones and omits some. Of about 110,000 clones listed, 85% to 90% are singletons. On this clone: Its specificity is unknown.

Trimming at V came to 4 bases and at J to 5 bases, leaving 12 bases not matched to a gene. CDR3 length equals 16 residues. CDR1 SGHAT and CDR2 FQNNGV come from the germline V gene. Broader study findings: Donor-specific Treg expansion exceeded global Treg expansion in tolerant patients, suggesting antigen drive. Activated donor B cell expansion appeared to reveal the most relevant donor-specific TCRbeta repertoire. Validation in larger populations is needed because few patients were studied.

The sequenced sample was CD4+ T cells from blood, obtained before the transplant. This chain uses TRBV11-2 with TRBJ2-3; 7 bases agree with TRBD2. This sequence was found in a human donor who received a combined kidney and bone marrow transplant. The CDR3 protein is CASSSARLAGQDTQYF. As DNA, the CDR3 is TGTGCCAGCAGCTCCGCGCGCTTAGCGGGCCAAGATACGCAGTATTTT.